The entry that follows covers one TCR beta chain sequence. Its specificity is unknown. This CDR3 has 13 amino acids. Germline values: CDR1 LNHDA, CDR2 SQIVND (reference sequence). V dropped 6 bases and J dropped 4 bases, with 10 bases sitting between them. Primers for the PCR totalled 60 Vbeta and 13 Jbeta. The data were produced by immunoSEQ multiplex PCR, yet TCRdb's version contains in-frame clones alone and is incomplete. In the table there are around 130,000 clones, more than 65% of which are singletons. The source of the sample is a study of cytomegalovirus exposure and HLA in healthy donors. Whole-study findings and limits: The analysis excluded some indistinguishable V segments, including TRBV6-2 and TRBV6-3. Listed as cytomegalovirus-associated were 150 or so TCR beta chains.

The rearrangement joins TRBV19 to TRBJ1-5; the D is unclear. The receptor's source is a man aged 50 or older in good health and CMV-seronegative. The sample consisted of PBMCs. CDR3 DNA: TGTGCCAGTAGCCGCCCTAGAAATCAGCCCCAGCATTTT. Amino acids: CASSRPRNQPQHF.